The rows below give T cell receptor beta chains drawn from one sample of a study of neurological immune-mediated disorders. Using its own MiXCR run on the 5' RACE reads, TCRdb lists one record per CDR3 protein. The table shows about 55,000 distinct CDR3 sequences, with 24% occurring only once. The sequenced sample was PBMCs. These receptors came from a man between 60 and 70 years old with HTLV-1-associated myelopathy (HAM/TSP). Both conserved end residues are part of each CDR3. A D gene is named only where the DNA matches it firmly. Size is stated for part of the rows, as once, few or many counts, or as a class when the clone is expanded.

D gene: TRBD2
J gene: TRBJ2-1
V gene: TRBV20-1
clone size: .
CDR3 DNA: TGCAGTGCTAGAGGGGCGGGAGGGCCAGGTAATGAGCAGTTCTTC
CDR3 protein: CSARGAGGPGNEQFF

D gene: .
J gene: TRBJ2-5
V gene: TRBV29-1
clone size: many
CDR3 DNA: TGCAGCGGGCGTCGGGGGAACCAAGAGACCCAGTACTTC
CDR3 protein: CSGRRGNQETQYF

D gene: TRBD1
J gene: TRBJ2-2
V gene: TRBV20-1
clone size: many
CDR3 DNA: TGCAGTGCTAGGTGGACAGGGGGATACACCGGGGAGCTGTTTTTT
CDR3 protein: CSARWTGGYTGELFF

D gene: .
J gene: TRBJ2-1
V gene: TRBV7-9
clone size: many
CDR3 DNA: TGTGCCAGCAGCCACAGTCAGGGGAGCAATGAGCAGTTCTTC
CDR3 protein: CASSHSQGSNEQFF

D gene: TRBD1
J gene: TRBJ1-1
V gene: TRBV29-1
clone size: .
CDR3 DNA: TGCAGCGCCCGGGACAGGGGCGGAATGGACACTGAAGCTTTCTTT
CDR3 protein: CSARDRGGMDTEAFF

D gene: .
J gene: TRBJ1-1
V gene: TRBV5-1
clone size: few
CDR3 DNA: TGCGCCAGCAGCTCGGATGAACAGGGTTACACTGAAGCTTTCTTT
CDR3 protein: CASSSDEQGYTEAFF

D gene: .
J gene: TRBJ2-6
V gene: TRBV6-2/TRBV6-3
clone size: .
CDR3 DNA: TGTGCCAGCAGCCTCGACAATAGAGGGGCCAACGTCCTGACTTTC
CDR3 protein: CASSLDNRGANVLTF

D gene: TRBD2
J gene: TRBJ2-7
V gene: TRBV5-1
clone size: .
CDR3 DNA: TGCGCCAGCAGCCCTGAGGGCCGACTAGCGGGAGTATTCAACGAGCAGTACTTC
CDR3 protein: CASSPEGRLAGVFNEQYF

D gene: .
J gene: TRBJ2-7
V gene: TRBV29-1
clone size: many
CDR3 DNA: TGCAGCGCTGGCGGGATTAGCGGAAATTACGAGCAGTACTTC
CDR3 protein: CSAGGISGNYEQYF

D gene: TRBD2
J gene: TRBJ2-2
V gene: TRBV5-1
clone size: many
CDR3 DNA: TGCGCCAGCAGCTTGGCCCCTAGCGGGTTTCACACCGGGGAGCTGTTTTTT
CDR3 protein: CASSLAPSGFHTGELFF

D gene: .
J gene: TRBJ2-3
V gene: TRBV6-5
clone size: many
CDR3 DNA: TGTGCCAGCAGTCCAACGGTAGGCCCGGATACGCAGTATTTT
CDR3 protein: CASSPTVGPDTQYF

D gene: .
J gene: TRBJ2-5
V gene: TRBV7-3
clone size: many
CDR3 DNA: TGTGCCAGCAGCCAGGATAGGGGGAGGGCCCAGTACTTC
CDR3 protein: CASSQDRGRAQYF

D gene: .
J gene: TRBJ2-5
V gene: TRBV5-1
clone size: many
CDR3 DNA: TGCGCCAGCAGCTTGGAGGGCGGACTACGAACCCAGTACTTC
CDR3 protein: CASSLEGGLRTQYF

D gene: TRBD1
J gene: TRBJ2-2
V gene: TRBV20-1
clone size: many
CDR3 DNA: TGCAGTGCTCTATCGGGACAGGGGGCGGGCGGGGAGCTGTTTTTT
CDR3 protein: CSALSGQGAGGELFF

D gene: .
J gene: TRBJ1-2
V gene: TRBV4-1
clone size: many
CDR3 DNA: TGCGCCAGCAGCCCCGCGGGGCCGGGCGGCTACACCTTC
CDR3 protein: CASSPAGPGGYTF

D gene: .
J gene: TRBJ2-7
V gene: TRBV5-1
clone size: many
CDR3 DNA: TGCGCCAGCAGCCTGACTAGTGGCGGGCTTCACGAGCAGTACTTC
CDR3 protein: CASSLTSGGLHEQYF

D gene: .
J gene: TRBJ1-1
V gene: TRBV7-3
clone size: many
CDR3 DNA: TGTGCCAGCAGCTTAACACGGAGAACTGAAGCTTTCTTT
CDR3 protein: CASSLTRRTEAFF

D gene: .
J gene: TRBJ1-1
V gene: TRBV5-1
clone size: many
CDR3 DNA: TGCGCCAGCAGCTCTGGGCCGCAACGCCCAATGAACACTGAAGCTTTCTTT
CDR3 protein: CASSSGPQRPMNTEAFF